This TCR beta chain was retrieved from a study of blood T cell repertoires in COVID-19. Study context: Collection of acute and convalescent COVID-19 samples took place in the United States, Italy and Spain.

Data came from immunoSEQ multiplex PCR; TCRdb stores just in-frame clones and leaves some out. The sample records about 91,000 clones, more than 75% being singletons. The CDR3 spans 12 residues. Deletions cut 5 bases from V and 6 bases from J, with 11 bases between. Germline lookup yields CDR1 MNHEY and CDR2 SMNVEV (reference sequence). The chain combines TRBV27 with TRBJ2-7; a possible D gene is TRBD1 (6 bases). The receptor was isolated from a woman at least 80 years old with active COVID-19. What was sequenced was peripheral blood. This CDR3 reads CASSETGSEQYF. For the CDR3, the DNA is TGTGCCAGCAGTGAAACAGGGTCCGAGCAGTACTTC.